This T cell receptor beta chain was identified in a study of identical twins (dated by TCRdb to the mid-2010s). Broadly, across the study: TCR alpha and beta repertoires from monozygotic twins, unrelated adults of various ages and cord blood were deep-sequenced to test whether fetal clonotypes persist. To rule out contamination, replicate twin experiments were performed at different times with different library preparation protocols. What the research found in general, with its limitations: Abundant cord blood beta clonotypes carried fewer insertions; young adult naive repertoires showed a weaker similar trend, while memory repertoires showed none. Because the same donors could not be followed over many years, the conclusions relied on cross-sectional statistical analysis. In beta out-of-frame sequences, excess twin sharing was weaker, because having fewer shared sequences lowered the signal-to-noise ratio. In monozygotic twins, out-of-frame TCR alpha sharing was systematically underestimated by recombination models, although the models agreed with sharing between unrelated individuals. Invariant T cells such as MAIT and iNKT could partly confound zero-insertion analyses, although diverse VJ usage argued against such confounding for most clonotypes. Out-of-frame TCR alpha sequences shared between twins showed an excess of low generation-probability sequences compared with coincidental sharing between unrelated individuals.

Libraries came from 5' RACE. This sample was sequenced with an Illumina HiSeq 2000. Template switching added a universal primer binding site, and the final cDNA carried a unique molecular identifier that allowed TCR cDNA molecules to be counted accurately. First-strand cDNA for TCR alpha and beta chains was synthesized from specific primers in the conserved constant-segment region. To control for contamination, every cDNA library carried two barcodes: a SMART-Mk sample barcode plus Illumina barcodes. Two successive PCR steps introduced TruSeq adapter sequences along with Illumina sample barcodes. The Illumina HiSeq platform was used with custom primers to sequence TCR alpha and beta cDNA libraries. The authors' analysis ran thus. Raw reads were processed with MiGEC to extract unique molecular identifiers, and MiXCR was used to determine CDR3 positions. Recombination models were inferred per individual with the repgenHMM and IGoR tools using an EM algorithm. The tcR package in R was used for shared clonotype analysis, with sharing normalized by the product of cloneset sizes. To study raw recombination without the effects of thymic and clonal selection, out-of-frame nonproductive sequences were analyzed. The public reads were quality trimmed at Q25 with fastp and then assembled into clones with MiXCR by TCRdb, keeping productive beta chains. Identical CDR3 protein sequences are pooled into one entry, listed with their most common genes and DNA. TCRdb, rather than the study authors, made the V and J calls. A total of a few hundred thousand distinct CDR3 sequences appear in this sample, just under 10% of them only once. The ten largest clones take up approximately 3% of the sample.

As for this clonotype: This receptor's antigen is unknown. Within one base of it there is no much larger clone, and no base qualities were kept.

Every donor in the study was a healthy Caucasian. Three pairs of female monozygotic twins, all aged roughly 18 to 29 years, were included in the twin cohort. Peripheral blood mononuclear cells were used as the source from which RNA for TCR libraries was isolated. This sample also belongs to another study, concerning yellow fever vaccine responses in identical twins. That second publication adds: According to the authors, the vaccine-induced T cell response in identical twins seemed to be partly convergent and partly specific to each individual. Focusing on identical twins, the study followed the T cell clones that responded to the vaccine, and did so with precision.

The sequencing sample was made of PBMCs. This sequence was found in a woman between 18 and 29 years old in good health.

The CDR3 reads CATSRASSYNEQFF. The DNA reads TGTGCCACCAGCAGAGCGAGCTCCTACAATGAGCAGTTCTTC. The V and J segments used are TRBV15 and TRBJ2-1; the D gene assignment is ambiguous. The junction shows trimming of 1 base on V and 0 bases on J, plus 4 bases between the germline ends. The CDR3 sequence holds 14 residues, the cysteine and phenylalanine included. Of all the DNA, just the CDR3 is kept, 42 bases in frame from base 1. Taken from the germline V gene (reference sequence), the CDR1 and CDR2 loops are LNHNV and YYDKDF.